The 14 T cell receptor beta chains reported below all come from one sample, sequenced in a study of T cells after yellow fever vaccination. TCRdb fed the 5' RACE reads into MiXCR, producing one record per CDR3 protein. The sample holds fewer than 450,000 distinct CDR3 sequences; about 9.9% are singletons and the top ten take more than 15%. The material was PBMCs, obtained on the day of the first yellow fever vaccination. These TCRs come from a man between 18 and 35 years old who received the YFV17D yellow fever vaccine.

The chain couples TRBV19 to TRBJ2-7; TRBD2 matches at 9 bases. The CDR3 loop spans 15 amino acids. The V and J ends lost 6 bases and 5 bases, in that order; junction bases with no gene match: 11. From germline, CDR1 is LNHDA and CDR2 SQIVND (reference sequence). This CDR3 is CASSRLGLAIDEQYF. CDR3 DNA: TGTGCCAGTAGCAGGCTAGGACTAGCGATCGACGAGCAGTACTTC.

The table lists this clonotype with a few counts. The CDR3 reads CASMLGYGMNTEAFF. The DNA for the CDR3 is TGTGCCAGTATGTTAGGGTACGGAATGAACACTGAAGCTTTCTTT. V and J are TRBV11-2 and TRBJ1-1; D is unresolved. This CDR3 is 15 amino acids long. Germline CDR1 SGHAT, CDR2 FQNNGV. V lost 9 bases, J lost 0 bases, and 17 bases lay in between.

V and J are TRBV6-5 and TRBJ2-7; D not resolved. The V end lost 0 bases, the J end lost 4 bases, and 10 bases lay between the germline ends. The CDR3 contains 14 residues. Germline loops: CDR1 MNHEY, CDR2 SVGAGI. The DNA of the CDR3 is TGTGCCAGCAGTTACTCTACCACTTTGTACGAGCAGTACTTC. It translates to CASSYSTTLYEQYF.

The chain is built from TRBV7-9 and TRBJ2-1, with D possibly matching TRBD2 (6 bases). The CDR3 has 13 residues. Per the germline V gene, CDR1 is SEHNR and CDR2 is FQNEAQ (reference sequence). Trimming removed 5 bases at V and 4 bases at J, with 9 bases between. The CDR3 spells CASSAGGYNEQFF. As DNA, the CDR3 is TGTGCCAGCAGCGCCGGGGGATACAATGAGCAGTTCTTC.

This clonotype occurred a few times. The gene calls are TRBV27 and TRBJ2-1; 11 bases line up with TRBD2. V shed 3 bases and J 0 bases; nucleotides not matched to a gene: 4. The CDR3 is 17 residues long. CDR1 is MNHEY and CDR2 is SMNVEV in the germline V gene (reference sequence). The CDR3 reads CASSLTSGDLSYNEQFF. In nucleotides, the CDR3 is TGTGCCAGCAGTTTGACTAGCGGGGACCTCTCCTACAATGAGCAGTTCTTC.

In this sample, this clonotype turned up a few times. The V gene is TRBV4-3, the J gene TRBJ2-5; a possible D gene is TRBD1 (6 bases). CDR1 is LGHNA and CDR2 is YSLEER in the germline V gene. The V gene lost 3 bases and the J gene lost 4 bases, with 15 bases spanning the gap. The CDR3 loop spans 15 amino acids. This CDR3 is CASSQQQGDGETQYF. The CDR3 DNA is TGCGCCAGCAGCCAGCAACAGGGAGATGGAGAGACCCAGTACTTC.

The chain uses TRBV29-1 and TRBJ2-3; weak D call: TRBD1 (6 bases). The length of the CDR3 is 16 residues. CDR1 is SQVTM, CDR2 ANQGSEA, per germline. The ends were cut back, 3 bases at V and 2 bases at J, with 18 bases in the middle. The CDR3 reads CSVEGAPTGDTDTQYF. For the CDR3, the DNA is TGCAGCGTTGAGGGAGCCCCGACAGGAGACACAGATACGCAGTATTTT.

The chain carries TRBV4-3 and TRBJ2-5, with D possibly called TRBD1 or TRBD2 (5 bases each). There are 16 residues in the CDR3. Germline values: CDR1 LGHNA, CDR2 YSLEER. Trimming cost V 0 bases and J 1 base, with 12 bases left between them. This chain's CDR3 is CASSQDGAGTQETQYF. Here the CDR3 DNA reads TGCGCCAGCAGCCAAGACGGGGCTGGTACCCAAGAGACCCAGTACTTC.

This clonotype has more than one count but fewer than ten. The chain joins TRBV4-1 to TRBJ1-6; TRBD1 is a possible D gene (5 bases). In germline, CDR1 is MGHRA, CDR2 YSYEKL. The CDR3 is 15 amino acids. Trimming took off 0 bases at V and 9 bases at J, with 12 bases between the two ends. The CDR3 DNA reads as TGCGCCAGCAGCCAAGAAGCCAGGGTTGGTTCACCCCTCCACTTT. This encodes CASSQEARVGSPLHF.

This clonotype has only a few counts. CDR3: CASSGTGRDTGELFF. CDR3 nucleotide sequence: TGCGCCAGCAGCGGGACAGGGCGCGACACCGGGGAGCTGTTTTTT. The chain links TRBV5-1 to TRBJ2-2; 9 bases agree with TRBD1. Germline V CDR1 and CDR2: SGHRS, YFSETQ. The CDR3 spans 15 residues. With 4 bases clipped from V and 3 bases from J, the junction kept 4 bases outside the gene matches.

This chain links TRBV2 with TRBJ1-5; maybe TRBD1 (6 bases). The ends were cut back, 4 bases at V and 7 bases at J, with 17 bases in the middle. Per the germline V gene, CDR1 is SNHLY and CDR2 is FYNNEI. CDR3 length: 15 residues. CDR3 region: CASSGGAGSGQPQHF. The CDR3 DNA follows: TGTGCCAGCAGTGGGGGGGCAGGGTCGGGACAGCCCCAGCATTTT.

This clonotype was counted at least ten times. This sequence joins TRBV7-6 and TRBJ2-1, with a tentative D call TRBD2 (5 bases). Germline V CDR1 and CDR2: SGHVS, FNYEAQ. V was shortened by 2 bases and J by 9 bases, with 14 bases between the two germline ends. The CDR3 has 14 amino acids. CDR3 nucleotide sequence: TGTGCCAGCAGCTTATCAGTATCGGGGAGTGAGCAGTTCTTC. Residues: CASSLSVSGSEQFF. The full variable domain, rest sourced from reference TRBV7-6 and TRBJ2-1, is GAGVSQSPRYKVTKRGQDVALRCDPISGHVSLYWYRQALGQGPEFLTYFNYEAQQDKSGLPNDRFSAERPEGSISTLTIQRTEQRDSAMYRCASSLSVSGSEQFFGPGTRLTVL.

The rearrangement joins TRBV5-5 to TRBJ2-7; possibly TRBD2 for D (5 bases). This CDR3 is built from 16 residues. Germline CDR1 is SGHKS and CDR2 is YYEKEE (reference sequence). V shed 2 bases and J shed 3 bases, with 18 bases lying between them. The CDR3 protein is CASSFGVQRTLYEQYF. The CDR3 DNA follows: TGTGCCAGCAGCTTCGGGGTCCAGAGGACCCTCTACGAGCAGTACTTC.

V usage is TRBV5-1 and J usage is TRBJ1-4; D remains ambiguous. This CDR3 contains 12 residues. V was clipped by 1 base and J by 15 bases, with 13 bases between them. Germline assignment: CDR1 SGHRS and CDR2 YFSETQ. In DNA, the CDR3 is TGCGCCAGCAGCTTGATAGGGAACGTCTTGTTTTTT. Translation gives CASSLIGNVLFF.